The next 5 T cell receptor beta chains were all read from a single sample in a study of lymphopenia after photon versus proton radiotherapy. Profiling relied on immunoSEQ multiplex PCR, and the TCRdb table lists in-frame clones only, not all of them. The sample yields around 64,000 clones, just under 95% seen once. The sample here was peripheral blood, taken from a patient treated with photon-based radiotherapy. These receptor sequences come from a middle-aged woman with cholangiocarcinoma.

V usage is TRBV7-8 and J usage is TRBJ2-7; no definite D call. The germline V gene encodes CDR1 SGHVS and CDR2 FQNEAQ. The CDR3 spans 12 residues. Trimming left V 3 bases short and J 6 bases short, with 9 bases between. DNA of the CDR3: TGTGCCAGCAGCTTCAATGGGGTCGAGCAGTACTTC. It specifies CASSFNGVEQYF.

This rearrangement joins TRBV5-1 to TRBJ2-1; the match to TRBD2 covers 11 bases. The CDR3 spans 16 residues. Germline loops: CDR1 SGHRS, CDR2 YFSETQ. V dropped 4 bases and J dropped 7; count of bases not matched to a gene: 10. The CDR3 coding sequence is TGCGCCAGCAGCGGCCCTAGCGGGGGGCCCAGGAATGAGCAGTTCTTC. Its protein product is CASSGPSGGPRNEQFF. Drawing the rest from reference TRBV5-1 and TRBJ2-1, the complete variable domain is KAGVTQTPRYLIKTRGQQVTLSCSPISGHRSVSWYQQTPGQGLQFLFEYFSETQRNKGNFPGRFSGRQFSNSRSEMNVSTLELGDSALYLCASSGPSGGPRNEQFFGPGTRLTVL.

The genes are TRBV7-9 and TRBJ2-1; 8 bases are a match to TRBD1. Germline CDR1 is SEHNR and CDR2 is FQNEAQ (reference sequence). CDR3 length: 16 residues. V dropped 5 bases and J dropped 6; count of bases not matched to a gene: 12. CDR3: CASSPGQGPTSNEQFF. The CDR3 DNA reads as TGTGCCAGCAGCCCAGGACAGGGACCTACCTCCAATGAGCAGTTCTTC.

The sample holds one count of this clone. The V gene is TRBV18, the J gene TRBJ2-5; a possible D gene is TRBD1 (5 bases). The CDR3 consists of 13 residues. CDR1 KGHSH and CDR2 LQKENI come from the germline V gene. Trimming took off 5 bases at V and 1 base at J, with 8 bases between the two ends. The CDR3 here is CASSSRAQETQYF. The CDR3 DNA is TGTGCCAGCTCAAGCAGGGCCCAAGAGACCCAGTACTTC.

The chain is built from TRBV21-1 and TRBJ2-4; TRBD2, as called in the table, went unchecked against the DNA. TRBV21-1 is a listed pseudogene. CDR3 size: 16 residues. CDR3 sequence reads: CASSKRSGRVENIQYF. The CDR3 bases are TGTGCCAGCAGCAAAAGAAGTGGGAGGGTAGAAAACATTCAGTACTTC.